This note documents a single TCR beta chain sequence. The antigen is not known. These data come from a study of graft-versus-host responses after intestinal transplantation. About the research overall: Transplants were multivisceral, liver-intestinal, or isolated intestinal. All recipients got anti-thymocyte globulin induction, then tacrolimus and steroids for about three years. Study-level results: Detected in recipient marrow were GvH clones, some of which were first observed in ileum or blood. Individuals carrying graft-donor T cell macrochimerism showed high graft-versus-host to host-versus-graft clonal ratios in allografts.

Assay used: immunoSEQ multiplex PCR; TCRdb lists only in-frame clones, some missing. The sample carries some 100,000 clones, 87% recorded once. The germline V gene has CDR1 SGHAT and CDR2 FQNNGV. This CDR3 comprises 16 residues. V was shortened by 3 bases and J by 1 base, with 16 bases between the two germline ends. The receptor was isolated from a human donor who was the organ donor for an intestinal transplant. The V gene is TRBV11-2, the J gene TRBJ2-7; tentatively, D is TRBD2 (5 bases). Source: unstimulated CD4+ T cells sorted from spleen or lymph node cells, taken before transplant. CDR3 residues: CASSFVSLGRSYEQYF. The DNA for the CDR3 is TGTGCCAGCAGCTTCGTTTCACTAGGAAGGTCCTACGAGCAGTACTTC.